These T cell receptor beta chains were read from a single sample in a study of blood T cell repertoires in COVID-19. Profiled with immunoSEQ multiplex PCR; TCRdb holds only in-frame clones, not every one. This sample has approximately 150,000 clones, with under 95% found just once. Sequencing was carried out using peripheral blood. These receptors all stem from a man in his late teens or twenties with COVID-19, enrolled during active disease. CDR3s include the opening cysteine and the closing phenylalanine or tryptophan. The order of the fields is clone size, D gene, J gene, V gene, CDR3 protein, CDR3 DNA. The D gene is left open where the match is weak. Size values are once, few and many counts, or a class for expanded clones, and some rows have none.

- | - | TRBJ1-1 | TRBV4-2 | CASKGQPSDIEAFF | TGTGCCAGCAAAGGCCAACCCTCGGACATTGAAGCTTTCTTT
- | TRBD1 | TRBJ1-1 | TRBV13 | CASSSTGGRTEAFF | TGTGCCAGCAGTTCGACAGGGGGTAGGACTGAAGCTTTCTTT
- | - | TRBJ1-5 | TRBV2 | CASSAADRPQANQPQHF | TGTGCCAGCAGTGCAGCAGACAGGCCGCAGGCCAATCAGCCCCAGCATTTT
- | - | TRBJ2-4 | TRBV6-4 | CASSVHGPVSAKNIQYF | TGTGCCAGCAGTGTGCATGGGCCGGTGTCGGCCAAAAACATTCAGTACTTC
- | - | TRBJ1-5 | TRBV18 | CASSPESSNQPQHF | TGTGCCAGCTCACCGGAGTCTAGCAATCAGCCCCAGCATTTT
- | - | TRBJ1-2 | TRBV9 | CASSVGDTNYGYTF | TGTGCCAGCAGCGTCGGGGATACTAACTATGGCTACACCTTC
- | - | TRBJ2-2 | TRBV27 | CASSLSSGWRELFF | TGTGCCAGCAGTTTATCATCGGGGTGGCGGGAGCTGTTTTTT
- | - | TRBJ1-1 | TRBV29-1 | CSVVQGVSYTEAFF | TGCAGCGTTGTCCAGGGTGTATCGTACACTGAAGCTTTCTTT
few | - | TRBJ2-1 | TRBV19 | CASSIGTRDLLGNEQFF | TGTGCCAGTAGTATAGGTACGAGGGACTTATTGGGCAATGAGCAGTTCTTC
- | TRBD1 | TRBJ2-1 | TRBV4-1 | CASSHLGQGTNEQFF | TGCGCCAGCAGCCACCTGGGACAGGGGACGAATGAGCAGTTCTTC
once | TRBD2 | TRBJ2-5 | TRBV7-6 | CASSLSGGQETQYF | TGTGCCAGCAGCTTAAGCGGGGGGCAAGAGACCCAGTACTTC
- | - | TRBJ2-7 | TRBV30 | CAWSYGSRTEQYF | TGTGCCTGGAGTTATGGCTCTAGAACCGAGCAGTACTTC
- | - | TRBJ1-5 | TRBV27 | CASSRRGGNQPQHF | TGTGCCAGCAGCCGACGGGGGGGGAATCAGCCCCAGCATTTT
- | - | TRBJ2-7 | TRBV28 | CASSPGHGSRYEQYF | TGTGCCAGCAGTCCAGGCCACGGTTCCCGATACGAGCAGTACTTC
- | TRBD1 | TRBJ1-2 | TRBV24-1 | CATSDQDRGYGYTF | TGTGCCACCAGTGATCAGGACAGGGGCTATGGCTACACCTTC
- | - | TRBJ1-5 | TRBV19 | CASSIGQGTQHF | TGTGCCAGTAGTATAGGTCAGGGGACCCAGCATTTT
- | - | TRBJ2-1 | TRBV14 | CASSQGGVYNEQFF | TGTGCCAGCAGCCAAGGCGGGGTCTACAATGAGCAGTTCTTC
- | TRBD2 | TRBJ2-5 | TRBV7-2 | CASSLTLAEETQYF | TGTGCCAGCAGCTTAACCCTAGCGGAAGAGACCCAGTACTTC
- | - | TRBJ2-3 | TRBV12-5 | CASGLVAGDTQYF | TGTGCTAGTGGTTTGGTAGCAGGAGATACGCAGTATTTT
- | - | TRBJ1-1 | TRBV29-1 | CSVASFTAEAFF | TGCAGCGTTGCCTCTTTTACGGCTGAAGCTTTCTTT
- | - | TRBJ1-1 | TRBV5-1 | CASSFAMNTEAFF | TGCGCCAGCAGCTTTGCGATGAACACTGAAGCTTTCTTT
- | - | TRBJ2-1 | TRBV11-2 | CASSRGQYNEQFF | TGTGCCAGCAGCCGGGGACAATACAATGAGCAGTTCTTC
- | - | TRBJ1-1 | TRBV28 | CASSPARDRSPQAFF | TGTGCCAGCAGTCCGGCAAGAGACAGGAGTCCCCAAGCTTTCTTT
- | TRBD1 | TRBJ1-2 | TRBV10-3 | CAISDGGQGAVIGYGYTF | TGTGCCATCAGTGACGGTGGTCAGGGGGCGGTCATAGGCTATGGCTACACCTTC
- | - | TRBJ1-4 | TRBV7-9 | CASSFGVPSNEKLLF | TGTGCCAGCAGCTTTGGCGTCCCTAGTAATGAAAAACTGCTTTTT
- | TRBD1 | TRBJ1-1 | TRBV2 | CASGAGQGVTEAFF | TGTGCCAGCGGTGCTGGGCAGGGGGTCACTGAAGCTTTCTTT
once | - | TRBJ2-3 | TRBV28 | CASSLEGRGYSTDTQYF | TGTGCCAGCAGTTTGGAGGGGCGGGGTTATAGCACAGATACGCAGTATTTT
- | TRBD2 | TRBJ2-7 | TRBV15 | CATGGTSDYEQYF | TGTGCCACCGGCGGGACTAGCGACTACGAGCAGTACTTC
- | - | TRBJ1-2 | TRBV12-3/TRBV12-4 | CASRGYRSYGYTF | TGTGCCAGCAGAGGTTACAGATCCTATGGCTACACCTTC
once | - | TRBJ2-1 | TRBV7-2 | CASSPGATNEQFF | TGTGCCAGCAGCCCAGGCGCCACGAATGAGCAGTTCTTC
- | TRBD2 | TRBJ2-5 | TRBV7-2 | CASSVQREGTGTQYF | TGTGCCAGCAGCGTACAGCGGGAGGGCACAGGGACCCAGTACTTC
- | - | TRBJ1-4 | TRBV24-1 | CATSDPPDEKLFF | TGTGCCACCAGTGACCCCCCCGATGAAAAACTGTTTTTT
- | - | TRBJ2-3 | TRBV27 | CASSSFRADTQYF | TGTGCCAGCAGTTCCTTTAGAGCCGATACGCAGTATTTT
- | - | TRBJ1-1 | TRBV4-3 | CASSQEAHLGVEAFF | TGCGCCAGCAGCCAAGAGGCTCACCTAGGCGTTGAAGCTTTCTTT
- | TRBD2 | TRBJ2-7 | TRBV27 | CASSLRWGGENYEQYF | TGTGCCAGCAGTTTACGTTGGGGAGGGGAAAACTACGAGCAGTACTTC
- | - | TRBJ2-3 | TRBV27 | CASSSRARTDTQYF | TGTGCCAGCAGTTCCAGGGCCCGCACAGATACGCAGTATTTT
- | - | TRBJ2-1 | TRBV7-2 | CASSLARQGNEQFF | TGTGCCAGCAGCTTAGCCCGGCAGGGCAATGAGCAGTTCTTC
- | TRBD2 | TRBJ2-4 | TRBV4-3 | CASSQETSLVNKNIQYF | TGCGCCAGCAGCCAGGAGACTAGCTTGGTTAACAAAAACATTCAGTACTTC
- | - | TRBJ1-3 | TRBV2 | CASSSERYTIYF | TGTGCCAGCAGTTCTGAGAGATACACCATATATTTT
- | - | TRBJ2-3 | TRBV11-3 | CASSLDMTDTQYF | TGTGCCAGCAGCTTAGATATGACAGATACGCAGTATTTT
- | TRBD2 | TRBJ2-5 | TRBV7-9 | CASSLGSTSGTTQYF | TGTGCCAGCAGCTTAGGGTCTACTAGCGGGACAACCCAGTACTTC
- | TRBD1 | TRBJ1-2 | TRBV10-2 | CATGTGSNYGYTF | TGCGCCACCGGGACAGGGTCTAACTATGGCTACACCTTC
- | - | TRBJ2-7 | TRBV29-1 | CSVEDNTGPSYEQYF | TGCAGCGTTGAAGATAATACAGGCCCATCCTACGAGCAGTACTTC
- | TRBD2 | TRBJ2-1 | TRBV30 | CASESGAGGHNEQFF | TGTGCCTCCGAAAGTGGGGCGGGAGGGCACAATGAGCAGTTCTTC
- | - | TRBJ1-2 | TRBV7-2 | CASSPDSRANYGYTF | TGTGCCAGCAGCCCGGACAGCCGAGCTAACTATGGCTACACCTTC
- | TRBD1 | TRBJ2-1 | TRBV14 | CASSQERGQGSQRSYNEQFF | TGTGCCAGCAGCCAAGAAAGGGGACAGGGTTCGCAGAGGTCCTACAATGAGCAGTTCTTC
- | TRBD1 | TRBJ1-2 | TRBV5-5 | CASSLTGVFGYTF | TGTGCCAGCAGCTTGACAGGGGTGTTCGGCTACACCTTC
once | TRBD1 | TRBJ2-7 | TRBV4-3 | CASSQEDRGSSYEQYF | TGCGCCAGCAGCCAAGAAGACAGGGGTAGCTCCTACGAGCAGTACTTC
- | TRBD2 | TRBJ2-5 | TRBV4-1 | CASSQTVAGGGQETQYF | TGCGCCAGCAGCCAAACCGTAGCGGGAGGAGGGCAAGAGACCCAGTACTTC
- | - | TRBJ1-1 | TRBV9 | CASSVGRNTEAFF | TGTGCCAGCAGCGTGGGCCGGAACACTGAAGCTTTCTTT
- | - | TRBJ1-5 | TRBV6-1 | CASSEGRHSNQPQHF | TGTGCCAGCAGTGAGGGCAGACATAGCAATCAGCCCCAGCATTTT
- | - | TRBJ1-6 | TRBV12-3/TRBV12-4 | CAPKRNSPLHF | TGTGCCCCGAAACGGAATTCACCCCTCCACTTT
- | TRBD2 | TRBJ2-3 | TRBV27 | CASSLFSGRGTDTQYF | TGTGCCAGCAGTCTCTTTAGCGGGAGAGGCACAGATACGCAGTATTTT
- | TRBD1 | TRBJ1-4 | TRBV28 | CASRKQGPNEKLFF | TGTGCCAGCAGGAAACAGGGGCCAAATGAAAAACTGTTTTTT
- | - | TRBJ1-1 | TRBV7-9 | CASGLTGNTEAFF | TGTGCCAGCGGCCTCACGGGGAACACTGAAGCTTTCTTT